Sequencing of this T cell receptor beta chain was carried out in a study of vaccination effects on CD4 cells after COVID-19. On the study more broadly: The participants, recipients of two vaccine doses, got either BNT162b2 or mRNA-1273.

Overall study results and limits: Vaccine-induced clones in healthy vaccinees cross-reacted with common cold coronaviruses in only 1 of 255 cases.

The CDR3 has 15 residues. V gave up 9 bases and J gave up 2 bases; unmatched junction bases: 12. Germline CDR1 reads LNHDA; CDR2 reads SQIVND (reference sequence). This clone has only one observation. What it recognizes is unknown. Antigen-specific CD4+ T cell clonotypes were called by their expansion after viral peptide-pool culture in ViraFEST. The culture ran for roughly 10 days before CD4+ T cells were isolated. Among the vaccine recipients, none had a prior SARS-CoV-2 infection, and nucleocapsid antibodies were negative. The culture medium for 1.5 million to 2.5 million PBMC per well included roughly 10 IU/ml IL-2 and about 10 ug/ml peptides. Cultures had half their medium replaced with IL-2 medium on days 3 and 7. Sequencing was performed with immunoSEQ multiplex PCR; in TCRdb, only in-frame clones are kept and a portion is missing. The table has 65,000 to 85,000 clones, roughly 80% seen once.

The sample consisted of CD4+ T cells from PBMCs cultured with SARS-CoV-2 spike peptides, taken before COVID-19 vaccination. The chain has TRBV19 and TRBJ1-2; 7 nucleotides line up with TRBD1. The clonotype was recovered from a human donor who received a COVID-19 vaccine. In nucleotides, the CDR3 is TGTGCCAGCCTTAAGGGGGGACAGACGAACTATGGCTACACCTTC. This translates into CASLKGGQTNYGYTF.